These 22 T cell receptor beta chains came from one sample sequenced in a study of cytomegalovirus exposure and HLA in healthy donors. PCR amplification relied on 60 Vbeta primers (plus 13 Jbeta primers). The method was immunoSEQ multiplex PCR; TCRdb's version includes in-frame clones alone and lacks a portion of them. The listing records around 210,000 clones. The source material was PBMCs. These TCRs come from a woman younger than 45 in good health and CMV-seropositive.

CDR3 loop: CASSLDRPTDTQYF. For the CDR3, the DNA is TGTGCCAGCAGCTTAGACAGGCCCACAGATACGCAGTATTTT. This chain joins TRBV7-9 and TRBJ2-3; the D gene is possibly TRBD1 (5 bases). CDR3 size: 14 residues. Between the trimmed V and J ends, which lost 1 base and 2 bases, there was a span of 7 bases. Germline CDR1 SEHNR, CDR2 FQNEAQ (reference sequence). Full variable domain (outside the CDR3, taken from reference TRBV7-9 and TRBJ2-3): DTGVSQNPRHKITKRGQNVTFRCDPISEHNRLYWYRQTLGQGPEFLTYFQNEAQLEKSRLLSDRFSAERPKGSFSTLEIQRTEQGDSAMYLCASSLDRPTDTQYFGPGTRLTVL.

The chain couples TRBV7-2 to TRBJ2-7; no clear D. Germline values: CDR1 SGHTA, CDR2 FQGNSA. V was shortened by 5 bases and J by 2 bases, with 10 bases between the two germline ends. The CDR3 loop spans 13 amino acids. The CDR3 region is CASSPQATYEQYF. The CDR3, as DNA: TGTGCCAGCAGCCCCCAGGCCACCTACGAGCAGTACTTC.

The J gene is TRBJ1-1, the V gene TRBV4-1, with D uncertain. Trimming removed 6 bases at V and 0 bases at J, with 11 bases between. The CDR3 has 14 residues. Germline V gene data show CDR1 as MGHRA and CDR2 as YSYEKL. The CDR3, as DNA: TGCGCCAGCAGTCGACTCATTGTGAACACTGAAGCTTTCTTT. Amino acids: CASSRLIVNTEAFF.

In nucleotides, the CDR3 is TGTGCCAGCAGAAAGAGTCGGGGAAGCGGCTACGAGCAGTACTTC. It yields the protein CASRKSRGSGYEQYF. The V gene is TRBV14, the J gene TRBJ2-7; D perhaps matches TRBD2 (5 bases). Germline V gene data show CDR1 as SGHDN and CDR2 as FVKESK. This CDR3 is 15 amino acids long. The germline V and J ends were trimmed by 6 bases and 3 bases, with 18 bases remaining between them. The full variable domain, its missing parts supplied by reference TRBV14 and TRBJ2-7, is EAGVTQFPSHSVIEKGQTVTLRCDPISGHDNLYWYRRVMGKEIKFLLHFVKESKQDESGMPNNRFLAERTGGTYSTLKVQPAELEDSGVYFCASRKSRGSGYEQYFGPGTRLTVT.

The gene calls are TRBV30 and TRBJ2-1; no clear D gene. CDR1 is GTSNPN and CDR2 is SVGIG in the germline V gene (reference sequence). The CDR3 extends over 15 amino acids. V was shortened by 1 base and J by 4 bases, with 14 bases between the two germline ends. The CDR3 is CAWSGPLQNYNEQFF. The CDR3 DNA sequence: TGTGCCTGGAGTGGCCCTTTGCAGAATTACAATGAGCAGTTCTTC.

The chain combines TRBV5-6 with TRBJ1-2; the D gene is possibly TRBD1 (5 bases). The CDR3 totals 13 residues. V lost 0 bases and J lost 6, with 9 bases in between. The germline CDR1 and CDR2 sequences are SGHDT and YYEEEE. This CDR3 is CASSLGTQDGYTF. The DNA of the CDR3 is TGTGCCAGCAGCTTGGGGACACAAGATGGCTACACCTTC.

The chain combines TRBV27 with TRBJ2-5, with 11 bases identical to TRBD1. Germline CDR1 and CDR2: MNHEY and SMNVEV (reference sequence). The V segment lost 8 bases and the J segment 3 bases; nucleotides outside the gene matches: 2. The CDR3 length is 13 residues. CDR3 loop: CASRDRGEETQYF. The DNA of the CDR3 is TGTGCCAGCCGGGACAGGGGGGAAGAGACCCAGTACTTC.

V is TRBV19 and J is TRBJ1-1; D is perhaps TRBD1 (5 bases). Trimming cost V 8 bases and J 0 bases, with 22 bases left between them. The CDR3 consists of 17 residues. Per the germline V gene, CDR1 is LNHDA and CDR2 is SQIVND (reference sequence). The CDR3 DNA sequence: TGTGCCAGTCGGAGGTCCGGGGGGTCGATAATGAACACTGAAGCTTTCTTT. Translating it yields CASRRSGGSIMNTEAFF.

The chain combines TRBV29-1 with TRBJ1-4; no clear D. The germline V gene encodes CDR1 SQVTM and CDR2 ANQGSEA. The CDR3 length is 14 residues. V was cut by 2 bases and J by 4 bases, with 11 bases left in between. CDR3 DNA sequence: TGCAGCGTTGAAAGAGGTCGGAATAATGAAAAACTGTTTTTT. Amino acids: CSVERGRNNEKLFF.

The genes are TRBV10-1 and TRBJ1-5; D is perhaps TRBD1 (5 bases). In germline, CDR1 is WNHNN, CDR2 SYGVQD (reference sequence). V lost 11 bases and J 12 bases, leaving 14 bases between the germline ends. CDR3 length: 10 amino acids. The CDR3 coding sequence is TGCGCCCGCCAGGCCAGGGACCAGCATTTT. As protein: CARQARDQHF.

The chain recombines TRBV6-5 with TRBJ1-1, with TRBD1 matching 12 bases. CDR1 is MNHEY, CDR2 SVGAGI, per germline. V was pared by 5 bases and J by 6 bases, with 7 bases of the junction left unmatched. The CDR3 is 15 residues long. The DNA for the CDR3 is TGTGCCAGCAGTCCGCCCGGGACAGGGGGCCCTGAAGCTTTCTTT. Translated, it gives CASSPPGTGGPEAFF.

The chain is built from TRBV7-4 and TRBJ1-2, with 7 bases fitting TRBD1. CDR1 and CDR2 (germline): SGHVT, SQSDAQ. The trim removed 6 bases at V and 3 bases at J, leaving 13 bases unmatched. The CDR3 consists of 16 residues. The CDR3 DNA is TGTGCCAGCAGTTCCACCTCCACAGGGGAGGACTATGGCTACACCTTC. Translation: CASSSTSTGEDYGYTF.

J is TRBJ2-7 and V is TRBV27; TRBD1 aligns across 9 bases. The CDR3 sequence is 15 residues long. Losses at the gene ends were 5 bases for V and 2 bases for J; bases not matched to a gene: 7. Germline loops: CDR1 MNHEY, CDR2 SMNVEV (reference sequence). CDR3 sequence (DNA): TGTGCCAGCAGTCCTACAGGGACAGGGACCTACGAGCAGTACTTC. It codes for CASSPTGTGTYEQYF.

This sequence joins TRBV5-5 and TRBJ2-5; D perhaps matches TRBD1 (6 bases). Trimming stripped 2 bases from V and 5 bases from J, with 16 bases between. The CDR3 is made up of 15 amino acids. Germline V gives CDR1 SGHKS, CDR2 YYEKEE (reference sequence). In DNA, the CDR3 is TGTGCCAGCAGCTTTTCTGACCGGACAGTGGAGACCCAGTACTTC. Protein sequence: CASSFSDRTVETQYF.

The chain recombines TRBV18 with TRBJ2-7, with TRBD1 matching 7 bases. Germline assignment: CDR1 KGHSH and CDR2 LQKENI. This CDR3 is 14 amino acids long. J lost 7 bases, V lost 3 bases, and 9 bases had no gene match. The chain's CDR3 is CASSPPGQRAEQYF. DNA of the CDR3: TGTGCCAGCTCACCTCCGGGACAGCGAGCTGAGCAGTACTTC.

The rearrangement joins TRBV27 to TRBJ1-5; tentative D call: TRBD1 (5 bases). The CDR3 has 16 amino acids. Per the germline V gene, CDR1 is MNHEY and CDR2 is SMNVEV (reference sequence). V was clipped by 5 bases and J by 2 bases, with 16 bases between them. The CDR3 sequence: CASSRQGGAGNQPQHF. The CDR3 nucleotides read TGTGCCAGCAGTAGGCAGGGTGGAGCTGGCAATCAGCCCCAGCATTTT.

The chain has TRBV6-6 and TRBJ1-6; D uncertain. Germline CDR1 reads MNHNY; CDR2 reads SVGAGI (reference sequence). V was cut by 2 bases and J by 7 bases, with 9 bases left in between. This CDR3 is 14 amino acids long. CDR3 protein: CASSYGQLNSPLHF. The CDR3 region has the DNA TGTGCCAGCAGTTACGGGCAGTTGAATTCACCCCTCCACTTT.

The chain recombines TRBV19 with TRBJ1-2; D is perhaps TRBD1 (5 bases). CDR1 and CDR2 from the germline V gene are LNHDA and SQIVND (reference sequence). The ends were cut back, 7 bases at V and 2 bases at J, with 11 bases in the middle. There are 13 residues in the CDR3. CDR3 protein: CASTGQGNYGYTF. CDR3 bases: TGTGCCAGTACCGGGCAGGGCAACTATGGCTACACCTTC.

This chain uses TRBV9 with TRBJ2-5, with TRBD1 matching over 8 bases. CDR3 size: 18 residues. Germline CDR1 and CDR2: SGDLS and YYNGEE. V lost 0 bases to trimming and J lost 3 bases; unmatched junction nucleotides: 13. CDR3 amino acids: CASSVAPGRGRLEETQYF. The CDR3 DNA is TGTGCCAGCAGCGTAGCCCCGGGCAGGGGGCGGTTGGAAGAGACCCAGTACTTC.

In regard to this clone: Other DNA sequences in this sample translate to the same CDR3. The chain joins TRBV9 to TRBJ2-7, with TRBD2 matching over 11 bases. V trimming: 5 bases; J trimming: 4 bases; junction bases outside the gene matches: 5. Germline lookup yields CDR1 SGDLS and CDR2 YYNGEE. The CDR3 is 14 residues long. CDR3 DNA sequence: TGTGCCAGCAGTGCTGGACTAGCGGGTTACGAGCAGTACTTC. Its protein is CASSAGLAGYEQYF.

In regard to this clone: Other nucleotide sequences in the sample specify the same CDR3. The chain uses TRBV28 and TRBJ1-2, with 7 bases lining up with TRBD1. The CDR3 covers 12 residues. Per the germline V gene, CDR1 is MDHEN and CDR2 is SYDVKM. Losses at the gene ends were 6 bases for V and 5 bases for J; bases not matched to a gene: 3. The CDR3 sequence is CASSRTGYGYTF. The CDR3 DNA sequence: TGTGCCAGCAGCAGGACAGGTTATGGCTACACCTTC.

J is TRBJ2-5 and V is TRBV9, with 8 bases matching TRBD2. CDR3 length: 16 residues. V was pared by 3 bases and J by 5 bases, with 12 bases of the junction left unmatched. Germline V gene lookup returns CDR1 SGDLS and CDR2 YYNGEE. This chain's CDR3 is CASSAISGGAVETQYF. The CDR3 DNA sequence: TGTGCCAGCAGCGCGATCTCGGGGGGGGCCGTGGAGACCCAGTACTTC.